Listed below are T cell receptor beta chains from one sample, sequenced in a study of blood T cell repertoires in COVID-19. Sequencing was performed with immunoSEQ multiplex PCR; in TCRdb, only in-frame clones are kept and a portion is missing. The sample yields about 190,000 clones, about 85% seen once. What was sequenced was peripheral blood. Every receptor here comes from a man in his fifties or sixties with active or convalescent COVID-19. Both conserved end residues are part of each CDR3. The D gene is left open where the match is weak. A clone size is listed for some rows: how often the clone was seen (once, few, many), or a class if it is expanded.

V	size	D	J	CDR3	DNA
TRBV6-1	.	TRBD1	TRBJ1-5	CASSEYRGEDQPQHF	TGTGCCAGCAGTGAATACAGGGGGGAGGATCAGCCCCAGCATTTT
TRBV7-3	.	TRBD2	TRBJ2-1	CASSRSAGLYNEQFF	TGTGCCAGCAGTCGTTCAGCGGGGCTTTACAATGAGCAGTTCTTC
TRBV2	many	TRBD1	TRBJ1-2	CASIRDRDNYGYTF	TGTGCCAGCATCCGGGACAGAGATAACTATGGCTACACCTTC
TRBV30	.	.	TRBJ1-1	CAWSVSGSTEAFF	TGTGCCTGGAGTGTATCCGGGAGCACTGAAGCTTTCTTT
TRBV5-1	.	.	TRBJ2-5	CASSPGRTGGETQYF	TGCGCCAGCAGCCCAGGGAGGACAGGAGGTGAGACCCAGTACTTC
TRBV2	once	TRBD2	TRBJ2-3	CASSEERGAPDTQYF	TGTGCCAGCAGTGAAGAGCGGGGGGCCCCGGATACGCAGTATTTT
TRBV20-1	.	TRBD1	TRBJ1-2	CSASMGQGAFGGYTF	TGCAGTGCTAGTATGGGACAGGGGGCGTTCGGTGGCTACACCTTC
TRBV3-1/TRBV3-2	.	.	TRBJ2-5	CASSQGQGLWKKTQYF	TGTGCCAGCAGCCAAGGCCAGGGACTGTGGAAAAAGACCCAGTACTTC
TRBV6-6	.	.	TRBJ1-2	CASSYLLGQSYGYTF	TGTGCCAGCAGTTACCTGCTCGGACAGTCCTATGGCTACACCTTC
TRBV10-1	.	TRBD1	TRBJ2-7	CASSESRDRLEEQYF	TGCGCCAGCAGTGAGTCGCGGGACAGGCTAGAAGAGCAGTACTTC
TRBV6-5	.	.	TRBJ1-3	CASSYSSGVSGNTIYF	TGTGCCAGCAGTTACTCGAGCGGTGTCTCTGGAAACACCATATATTTT
TRBV7-9	.	.	TRBJ2-2	CASSRKEVLANTGELFF	TGTGCCAGCAGCAGAAAAGAGGTTTTAGCGAACACCGGGGAGCTGTTTTTT
TRBV4-2	.	TRBD1	TRBJ1-4	CASSQDQAGGLEKLFF	TGTGCCAGCAGCCAAGATCAGGCAGGGGGTTTGGAAAAACTGTTTTTT
TRBV6-5	.	TRBD1	TRBJ1-1	CASSYRGRPDTEAFF	TGTGCCAGCAGCTACAGGGGGCGCCCGGACACTGAAGCTTTCTTT
TRBV6-5	.	TRBD1	TRBJ1-6	CASSPDRDNSPLHF	TGTGCCAGCAGTCCCGACAGGGACAATTCACCCCTCCACTTT
TRBV18	.	.	TRBJ2-1	CASSPMTGEQFF	TGTGCCAGCTCACCGATGACAGGAGAGCAGTTCTTC
TRBV18	once	.	TRBJ1-1	CASSPTLFDRTENTEAFF	TGTGCCAGCTCACCCACCCTCTTCGACAGGACTGAAAACACTGAAGCTTTCTTT
TRBV27	few	TRBD1	TRBJ1-1	CASSFWDRAIEAFF	TGTGCCAGCAGTTTTTGGGACAGGGCGATAGAAGCTTTCTTT
TRBV7-3	.	.	TRBJ1-6	CASSQSGGVNSPLHF	TGTGCCAGCAGCCAGAGCGGGGGTGTTAATTCACCCCTCCACTTT
TRBV6-4	.	.	TRBJ2-5	CASSDSSVLAVTFSETQYF	TGTGCCAGCAGTGACTCGTCAGTGTTAGCGGTCACTTTTTCGGAGACCCAGTACTTC
TRBV19	.	.	TRBJ1-1	CASRSRKIPFGEAFF	TGTGCCAGTAGGTCAAGAAAGATCCCCTTCGGTGAAGCTTTCTTT
TRBV6-1	.	.	TRBJ2-5	CASSDWGQRQETQYF	TGTGCCAGCAGTGATTGGGGGCAGCGGCAAGAGACCCAGTACTTC
TRBV6-5	once	.	TRBJ1-1	CASSRQSNTEAFF	TGTGCCAGCAGTAGACAGTCGAACACTGAAGCTTTCTTT
TRBV6-5	.	.	TRBJ2-5	CASRGAAGQETQYF	TGTGCCAGCAGAGGGGCGGCGGGGCAAGAGACCCAGTACTTC
TRBV24-1	.	.	TRBJ1-2	CATSDTGYWSGYTF	TGTGCCACCAGTGACACAGGGTATTGGTCTGGCTACACCTTC
TRBV7-2	.	TRBD2	TRBJ2-1	CASSGGLAGTTYNEQFF	TGTGCCAGCAGCGGGGGACTAGCGGGCACCACCTACAATGAGCAGTTCTTC
TRBV6-5	.	.	TRBJ1-1	CASVGTGTLNTEAFF	TGTGCCAGCGTTGGAACCGGGACATTGAACACTGAAGCTTTCTTT
TRBV5-1	.	TRBD1	TRBJ1-3	CASSPGQPGNTIYF	TGCGCCAGCAGCCCGGGACAGCCTGGAAACACCATATATTTT
TRBV5-1	.	TRBD1	TRBJ1-2	CASSLRDRNYGYTF	TGCGCCAGCAGCTTGCGGGACAGGAACTATGGCTACACCTTC
TRBV12-2	.	.	TRBJ2-3	CASRFRYQRGGTDTQYF	TGTGCAAGTCGCTTCAGGTACCAGCGGGGGGGCACAGATACGCAGTATTTT
TRBV7-9	.	TRBD1	TRBJ1-4	CASSLASGTGGKLFF	TGTGCCAGCAGCTTAGCTTCCGGGACAGGGGGAAAACTGTTTTTT
TRBV2	.	TRBD1	TRBJ1-6	CASAGGPNSPLHF	TGTGCCAGTGCAGGGGGCCCTAATTCACCCCTCCACTTT
TRBV2	.	.	TRBJ2-7	CASSIGSYEQYF	TGTGCCAGCTCGATAGGGAGCTACGAGCAGTACTTC
TRBV19	.	TRBD1	TRBJ1-1	CASSQDRESEAFF	TGTGCCAGTAGTCAAGACAGGGAATCTGAAGCTTTCTTT
TRBV18	.	TRBD1	TRBJ1-4	CASSPYRGLREKLFF	TGTGCCAGCTCACCGTACAGGGGGCTAAGGGAAAAACTGTTTTTT
TRBV7-8	.	TRBD1	TRBJ2-2	CASSLLPGQGNTGELFF	TGTGCCAGCAGCTTACTCCCGGGACAGGGTAACACCGGGGAGCTGTTTTTT
TRBV5-1	.	.	TRBJ1-5	CASSLGGTGQPQHF	TGCGCCAGCAGCTTGGGCGGCACCGGACAGCCCCAGCATTTT
TRBV29-1	.	TRBD2	TRBJ2-2	CSVRGGNTGELFF	TGCAGCGTTCGGGGGGGTAACACCGGGGAGCTGTTTTTT
TRBV18	.	TRBD1	TRBJ2-7	CASSPAGQGASEQYF	TGTGCCAGCTCACCGGCGGGACAGGGGGCGAGCGAGCAGTACTTC
TRBV18	.	.	TRBJ1-1	CASSRGPGNTEAFF	TGTGCCAGCTCAAGGGGTCCGGGGAACACTGAAGCTTTCTTT
TRBV7-9	.	TRBD2	TRBJ2-2	CARSASGGADTGELFF	TGTGCCCGATCGGCTAGCGGGGGGGCTGACACCGGGGAGCTGTTTTTT
TRBV7-2	.	TRBD1	TRBJ1-2	CASSQGQGIWDGYTF	TGTGCCAGCAGCCAGGGACAGGGTATTTGGGATGGCTACACCTTC
TRBV6-5	.	.	TRBJ2-7	CASRAGYEQYF	TGTGCCAGCAGGGCGGGGTACGAGCAGTACTTC
TRBV6-5	.	TRBD1	TRBJ2-7	CASSSQGVSSYEQYF	TGTGCCAGCAGTTCACAGGGGGTTTCCTCCTACGAGCAGTACTTC
TRBV11-2	.	.	TRBJ2-3	CASSSGAGAHTDTQYF	TGTGCCAGCAGCTCAGGGGCGGGGGCCCACACAGATACGCAGTATTTT
TRBV27	.	.	TRBJ1-5	CASSLVGDSNQPQHF	TGTGCCAGCAGTTTGGTCGGGGATAGCAATCAGCCCCAGCATTTT
TRBV5-1	.	.	TRBJ2-1	CASSVGRLSYNEQFF	TGCGCCAGCAGCGTCGGGAGACTCTCCTACAATGAGCAGTTCTTC
TRBV4-1	.	.	TRBJ1-4	CASSQPTESTGKLFF	TGCGCCAGCAGCCAACCCACCGAAAGTACAGGGAAGCTGTTTTTT
TRBV6-6	once	.	TRBJ1-4	CASSALRDNEKLFF	TGTGCCAGCAGTGCTTTGAGAGATAATGAAAAACTGTTTTTT
TRBV18	.	.	TRBJ1-5	CASSPEGYSNQPQHF	TGTGCCAGCTCACCAGAGGGTTATAGCAATCAGCCCCAGCATTTT
TRBV9	.	.	TRBJ1-1	CASSPTSGQRTEAFF	TGTGCCAGCAGCCCCACCTCAGGCCAGAGAACTGAAGCTTTCTTT
TRBV7-8	.	TRBD1	TRBJ2-7	CASSKRGQGLSYEQYF	TGTGCCAGCAGCAAAAGGGGACAGGGGCTCTCCTACGAGCAGTACTTC
TRBV5-1	few	.	TRBJ1-1	CASSLGTARAEAFF	TGCGCCAGCAGTCTAGGGACTGCCAGGGCTGAAGCTTTCTTT